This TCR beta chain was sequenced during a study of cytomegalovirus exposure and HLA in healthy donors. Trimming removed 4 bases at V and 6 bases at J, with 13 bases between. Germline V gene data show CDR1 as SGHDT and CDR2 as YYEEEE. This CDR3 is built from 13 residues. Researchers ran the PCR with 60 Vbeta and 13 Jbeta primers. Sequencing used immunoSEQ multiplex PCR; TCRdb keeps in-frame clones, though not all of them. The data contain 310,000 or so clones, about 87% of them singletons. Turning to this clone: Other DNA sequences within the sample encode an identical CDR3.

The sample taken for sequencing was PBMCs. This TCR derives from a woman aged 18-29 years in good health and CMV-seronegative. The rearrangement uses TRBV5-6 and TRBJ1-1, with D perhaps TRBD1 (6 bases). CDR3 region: CASSLGTRAEAFF. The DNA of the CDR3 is TGTGCCAGCAGCCTGGGGACAAGGGCTGAAGCTTTCTTT.